These 20 T cell receptor beta chains share one sample of origin, sequenced in a study of regulatory T cells in long-lasting Graves disease. The time point is: persistent/refractory GD, antithyroid drugs over 5 years with positive TRAb. Isolated PBMC RNA provided the starting material for the TCR library. TCR beta libraries were built with iRepertoire HTBI primers and Arm-PCR of CDR3 regions. TCRdb ran MiXCR on the multiplex PCR reads and lists one entry per CDR3 protein. Seen here are 600,000 to 850,000 distinct CDR3 sequences, approximately 31% observed once, and the top ten hold 40% to 50%. The sample in question was peripheral blood mononuclear cells (PBMCs), obtained when the disease was refractory, from a patient treated with antithyroid drugs. The receptors derive from a female donor with Graves disease.

The chain employs TRBV24-1 and TRBJ1-2; D call uncertain. Trimming took 0 bases from V and 3 from J, leaving 7 bases between them. The CDR3 is made up of 14 amino acids. CDR1 is KGHDR and CDR2 is SFDVKD in the germline V gene. The CDR3 spells CATSDLIWDYGYTF. CDR3 DNA: TGTGCCACCAGTGATTTGATATGGGACTATGGCTACACCTTC.

The V call is TRBV19, the J call TRBJ2-6; the match to TRBD1 covers 9 bases. V lost 4 bases to trimming and J lost 0 bases; unmatched junction nucleotides: 10. The CDR3 runs to 19 residues. Germline CDR1 reads LNHDA; CDR2 reads SQIVND (reference sequence). CDR3 coding DNA: TGTGCCAGTAGTAGCCGCCCACGGACAGGGGCCTCTGGGGCCAACGTCCTGACTTTC. This encodes CASSSRPRTGASGANVLTF.

The chain carries TRBV4-1 and TRBJ1-1, with D perhaps matching TRBD1 (6 bases). The CDR3 totals 16 residues. Trimming removed 1 base at V and 7 bases at J, with 19 bases between. Germline CDR1 reads MGHRA; CDR2 reads YSYEKL. The chain's CDR3 is CASSQGPTGLGREAFF. As DNA, the CDR3 is TGCGCCAGCAGCCAAGGCCCGACAGGTCTGGGTCGTGAAGCTTTCTTT.

V gene TRBV7-2 combines with J gene TRBJ1-2; TRBD1 matches at 9 bases. J lost 8 bases, V lost 6 bases, and 13 bases had no gene match. From germline, CDR1 is SGHTA and CDR2 FQGNSA. The CDR3 totals 15 residues. In nucleotides, the CDR3 is TGTGCCAGCAGACCCCCGACGACAGGGGGAAGCGGCTACACCTTC. Amino acid sequence: CASRPPTTGGSGYTF.

This clonotype was seen a few times. The genes are TRBV7-9 and TRBJ2-7; D is ambiguous. The CDR3 covers 12 residues. Germline loops: CDR1 SEHNR, CDR2 FQNEAQ (reference sequence). Deletions cut 0 bases from V and 6 bases from J, with 6 bases between. The CDR3 is CASSLAPTEQYF. The CDR3, as DNA: TGTGCCAGCAGCTTAGCCCCTACCGAGCAGTACTTC. The full variable domain, completed using reference TRBV7-9 and TRBJ2-7, is DTGVSQNPRHKITKRGQNVTFRCDPISEHNRLYWYRQTLGQGPEFLTYFQNEAQLEKSRLLSDRFSAERPKGSFSTLEIQRTEQGDSAMYLCASSLAPTEQYFGPGTRLTVT.

This clonotype was picked up a small number of times. In DNA, the CDR3 is TGTGCCAGCAGCCAGACCTTGGGACCCTTTGAAAAACTGTTTTTT. Its translation is CASSQTLGPFEKLFF. This chain links TRBV28 with TRBJ1-4; possible D gene TRBD1, 5 bases. The V and J ends lost 6 bases and 7 bases respectively, with 18 bases between them. This CDR3 has 15 amino acids. Per germline, CDR1 MDHEN and CDR2 SYDVKM.

This clonotype appeared a few times. The V call is TRBV7-2, the J call TRBJ1-1; tentative D call: TRBD1 (5 bases). Trimming stripped 5 bases from V and 4 bases from J, with 14 bases between. This CDR3 has 14 residues. Germline V lookup: CDR1 SGHTA, CDR2 FQGNSA. The CDR3, as DNA: TGTGCCAGCAGCCCACTGGGGGGGAGCACTGAAGCTTTCTTT. It yields the protein CASSPLGGSTEAFF. Based on the CDR3 plus reference TRBV7-2 and TRBJ1-1, the full variable domain is GAGVSQSPSNKVTEKGKDVELRCDPISGHTALYWYRQSLGQGLEFLIYFQGNSAPDKSGLPSDRFSAERTGGSVSTLTIQRTQQEDSAVYLCASSPLGGSTEAFFGQGTRLTVV.

The V call is TRBV29-1, the J call TRBJ1-1; D uncertain. The V end lost 2 bases, the J end lost 1 base, and 8 bases lay between the germline ends. CDR3 length equals 13 residues. Germline V gene sequence: CDR1 SQVTM, CDR2 ANQGSEA. The CDR3 here is CSVEMEGNTEAFF. The CDR3 DNA follows: TGCAGCGTTGAAATGGAGGGGAACACTGAAGCTTTCTTT.

As DNA, the CDR3 is TGTGCCAGCAGCTCCTCGGACTGGTCACCCCTCCACTTT. Amino acids: CASSSSDWSPLHF. The genes are TRBV7-6 and TRBJ1-6; D gene ambiguous. In germline, CDR1 is SGHVS, CDR2 FNYEAQ. This CDR3 is 13 amino acids long. Trimming shortened V by 4 bases and J by 10 bases, and 11 bases separated the two germline ends.

The V gene is TRBV10-3, the J gene TRBJ1-2, with a possible D match to TRBD1 (5 bases). The CDR3 extends over 15 amino acids. Per the germline V gene, CDR1 is ENHRY and CDR2 is SYGVKD. V was cut by 3 bases and J by 4 bases, with 15 bases left in between. The chain's CDR3 is CAISDAPDTGYGYTF. In nucleotides, the CDR3 is TGTGCCATCAGTGACGCCCCGGACACGGGCTATGGCTACACCTTC.

This chain links TRBV12-3 or TRBV12-4 with TRBJ2-5; possibly TRBD2 for D (6 bases). Trimming took off 8 bases at V and 0 bases at J, with 10 bases between the two ends. This CDR3 contains 13 residues. CDR3 protein: CASRSGYQETQYF. The CDR3 region has the DNA TGTGCCAGCCGAAGCGGGTACCAAGAGACCCAGTACTTC.

The chain recombines TRBV4-1 with TRBJ2-5; TRBD1 matches at 8 bases. The germline V gene has CDR1 MGHRA and CDR2 YSYEKL. The CDR3 totals 17 residues. The trim removed 0 bases at V and 0 bases at J, leaving 6 bases unmatched. The CDR3 DNA reads as TGCGCCAGCAGCCAAGATACAGGACAGGGTTACCAAGAGACCCAGTACTTC. Protein: CASSQDTGQGYQETQYF.

This clonotype turned up a few times. The CDR3 region has the DNA TGTGCCAGCAGTTCACAGACAGGATGGAGCAATCAGCCCCAGCATTTT. Its translation: CASSSQTGWSNQPQHF. This chain uses TRBV28 with TRBJ1-5; TRBD1 is a possible D gene (6 bases). Germline values: CDR1 MDHEN, CDR2 SYDVKM. V was trimmed by 4 bases and J by 1 base, leaving 14 bases between them. The CDR3 extends over 16 amino acids.

The chain employs TRBV25-1 and TRBJ1-1, with 7 bases lining up with TRBD1. Per the germline V gene, CDR1 is MGHDK and CDR2 is SYGVNS. There are 15 residues in the CDR3. V gave up 1 base and J gave up 5 bases; unmatched junction bases: 7. DNA of the CDR3: TGTGCCAGCAGTGAATCAGGAGGGGGCCGTACTGAAGCTTTCTTT. It translates to CASSESGGGRTEAFF.

V gene TRBV20-1 combines with J gene TRBJ2-7; D is unresolved. CDR1 and CDR2 (germline): DFQATT, SNEGSKA (reference sequence). With 4 bases removed from V and 2 bases from J, the gap between germline ends came to 12 bases. The CDR3 totals 13 residues. CDR3 coding DNA: TGCAGTGCTATCCCTCTCGAAGCCTACGAGCAGTACTTC. Residues: CSAIPLEAYEQYF.

This clonotype occurred once. This rearrangement joins TRBV28 to TRBJ1-5; 10 bases align to TRBD1. V was pared by 6 bases and J by 9 bases, with 26 bases of the junction left unmatched. Germline lookup yields CDR1 MDHEN and CDR2 SYDVKM. The CDR3 is 20 amino acids. The CDR3 loop reads CASRMEAYDRDRGGRRPQHF. The CDR3 DNA is TGTGCCAGCAGGATGGAAGCATACGACAGGGACAGGGGAGGACGTCGGCCCCAGCATTTT.

This clonotype has more than one count but fewer than ten. CDR3: CASSQVSGQAEAFF. The CDR3 DNA is TGTGCCAGCAGCCAAGTCTCCGGACAGGCTGAAGCTTTCTTT. This chain joins TRBV3-1 and TRBJ1-1; 7 positions agree with TRBD1. The CDR3 totals 14 residues. Germline-derived CDR1 and CDR2 are LGHDT and YNNKEL (reference sequence). The V gene end was trimmed by 1 base and the J gene end by 6 bases; junction bases not matched to a gene: 5.

The rearrangement uses TRBV6-1 and TRBJ1-2; TRBD1 aligns across 8 bases. V gave up 6 bases and J gave up 0 bases; unmatched junction bases: 6. This CDR3 region has 15 residues. The germline gives CDR1 MNHNS, CDR2 SASEGT. The CDR3 DNA reads as TGTGCCAGCAGCCAGACAGGGGACCCTAACTATGGCTACACCTTC. This encodes CASSQTGDPNYGYTF.

Only a few counts were recorded for this clonotype. In nucleotides, the CDR3 is TGTGCCAGTAGTATAGACGCAGGGGGCACTGAAGCTTTCTTT. Translated, it gives CASSIDAGGTEAFF. This chain links TRBV19 with TRBJ1-1; 7 nucleotides align to TRBD1. Germline V gene lookup returns CDR1 LNHDA and CDR2 SQIVND (reference sequence). This CDR3 is 14 amino acids long. The junction had 2 bases not matched to a gene; V was cut back by 0 bases and J by 4 bases.

This clonotype was counted between two and nine times. The V gene is TRBV5-1, the J gene TRBJ1-2, with TRBD1 as a possible D gene (5 bases). V lost 4 bases to trimming and J lost 4 bases, with 23 bases between them. This CDR3 spans 17 amino acids. Germline V gives CDR1 SGHRS, CDR2 YFSETQ. This chain's CDR3 is CASSTGGTTGFSYGYTF. The CDR3 DNA sequence: TGCGCCAGCAGCACGGGGGGGACGACTGGATTCAGCTATGGCTACACCTTC.